Listed below are T cell receptor beta chains from one sample, sequenced in a study of blood T cell repertoires in COVID-19. Profiled with immunoSEQ multiplex PCR; TCRdb holds only in-frame clones, not every one. The sample lists about 210,000 clones; approximately 78% were seen once. The sequenced material came from peripheral blood. Receptors originate from a woman aged 70-85 years with COVID-19, enrolled during active disease. Each CDR3 is given with its conserved first and last residue. D genes are given only for firm matches. Size is stated for part of the rows, as once, few or many counts, or as a class when the clone is expanded.

len,j_gene,abundance,d_gene,v_gene,CDR3aa,CDR3nt
12,TRBJ1-2,.,.,TRBV28,CAASQLVYGYTF,TGTGCCGCCTCTCAGTTGGTGTATGGCTACACCTTC
14,TRBJ1-4,few,.,TRBV2,CASIRQASTEKLFF,TGTGCCAGCATCCGACAGGCCTCCACGGAAAAACTGTTTTTT
13,TRBJ2-7,few,TRBD1,TRBV6-5,CASSRDRLNEQYF,TGTGCCAGCAGTCGGGACAGGCTGAACGAGCAGTACTTC
14,TRBJ2-7,few,TRBD2,TRBV28,CASSFPGRTYEQYF,TGTGCCAGCAGTTTTCCCGGGAGGACCTACGAGCAGTACTTC
12,TRBJ2-4,.,.,TRBV28,CASSLAGDIQYF,TGTGCCAGCAGTTTAGCAGGGGACATTCAGTACTTC
14,TRBJ2-5,.,TRBD2,TRBV6-5,CASSYSTSEETQYF,TGTGCCAGCAGTTACTCGACTAGCGAGGAGACCCAGTACTTC
14,TRBJ2-7,few,.,TRBV30,CAWSARSSSYEQYF,TGTGCCTGGAGTGCGCGCTCGAGCTCCTACGAGCAGTACTTC
16,TRBJ1-1,.,.,TRBV21-1,CASSKKRRGPNTEAFF,TGTGCCAGCAGCAAAAAACGCAGGGGACCTAACACTGAAGCTTTCTTT
12,TRBJ1-1,.,.,TRBV2,CASSAGAPVTFF,TGTGCCAGCAGTGCTGGGGCCCCGGTAACTTTCTTT
13,TRBJ2-5,once,.,TRBV7-8,CASSRWTGETQYF,TGTGCCAGCAGCCGTTGGACTGGGGAGACCCAGTACTTC
17,TRBJ2-3,.,TRBD1,TRBV14,CASSQDARGQGTDTQYF,TGTGCCAGCAGCCAAGACGCCCGAGGACAGGGAACAGATACGCAGTATTTT
12,TRBJ2-1,.,TRBD1,TRBV2,CASRQDRNEQFF,TGTGCCAGCAGGCAGGACAGGAATGAGCAGTTCTTC
15,TRBJ1-3,.,.,TRBV25-1,CASSDPGGVRNTIYF,TGTGCCAGCAGTGACCCCGGGGGTGTAAGAAACACCATATATTTT
12,TRBJ1-1,.,TRBD1,TRBV18,CASSPRGVEAFF,TGTGCCAGCTCACCCAGGGGGGTTGAAGCTTTCTTT
11,TRBJ2-7,.,.,TRBV20-1,CSAFANYEQYF,TGCAGTGCGTTTGCTAACTACGAGCAGTACTTC
13,TRBJ1-2,few,.,TRBV27,CASSFGGGYGYTF,TGTGCCAGCAGTTTCGGGGGTGGGTATGGCTACACCTTC
17,TRBJ2-6,.,.,TRBV24-1,CATSKGPGDSGANVLTF,TGTGCCACCAGTAAGGGACCGGGGGACTCTGGGGCCAACGTCCTGACTTTC